These 16 T cell receptor beta chains share one sample of origin, sequenced in a study of human T cells and chemical hapten exposure. Documented time point: pre-sensitization, week 0. Indicated treatment: therapeutic diphenylcyclopropenone sensitization with weekly scalp DPC. Each CDR3 protein is one row after TCRdb ran MiXCR on the RACE reads. The data contain more than 300,000 distinct CDR3 sequences, 5% to 6.5% of them singletons. This sample comprised whole blood, obtained in connection with sensitization to the hapten diphenylcyclopropenone (DPC). The receptors shown here come from a woman aged 45 to 65 with alopecia areata. Some clones in this sample may be carry-over from other donors' samples.

This clonotype was seen a handful of times. DNA of the CDR3: TGCGCCAGCAGCCAAGGGGTAGCGGGAAACAATGAGCAGTTCTTC. Protein sequence: CASSQGVAGNNEQFF. V usage is TRBV4-1 and J usage is TRBJ2-1, with 8 bases lining up with TRBD2. CDR3 length equals 15 residues. Germline CDR1 and CDR2: MGHRA and YSYEKL. The V and J ends lost 1 base and 5 bases, in that order; junction bases with no gene match: 4.

The J gene is TRBJ1-1, the V gene TRBV5-1; tentatively, D is TRBD1 (6 bases). V was shortened by 0 bases and J by 6 bases, with 15 bases between the two germline ends. Germline-derived CDR1 and CDR2 are SGHRS and YFSETQ. The CDR3 contains 15 residues. CDR3 sequence reads: CASSLATRGSAEAFF. Here the CDR3 DNA reads TGCGCCAGCAGCTTGGCCACCAGGGGCAGCGCTGAAGCTTTCTTT.

This clonotype showed up just a few times. The chain couples TRBV2 to TRBJ2-3; the match to TRBD2 covers 11 bases. CDR3 size: 17 residues. In germline, CDR1 is SNHLY, CDR2 FYNNEI. V lost 9 bases to trimming and J lost 0 bases; unmatched junction nucleotides: 11. The DNA of the CDR3 is TGTGCCAGGGCCCTAGCGGGAGGTATTTCAAGCACAGATACGCAGTATTTT. This encodes CARALAGGISSTDTQYF.

This clonotype was seen repeatedly, ten times or more. CDR3 sequence (DNA): TGCGCCAGCAGCGCTGGGATTGGCGGGACAACATACTACGAGCAGTACTTC. It is translated as CASSAGIGGTTYYEQYF. V usage is TRBV5-1 and J usage is TRBJ2-7; D is perhaps TRBD1 or TRBD2 (6 bases each). Germline V gene data show CDR1 as SGHRS and CDR2 as YFSETQ. Trimming left V 4 bases short and J 3 bases short, with 23 bases between. This CDR3 has 17 amino acids. The full variable domain, rest sourced from reference TRBV5-1 and TRBJ2-7, is KAGVTQTPRYLIKTRGQQVTLSCSPISGHRSVSWYQQTPGQGLQFLFEYFSETQRNKGNFPGRFSGRQFSNSRSEMNVSTLELGDSALYLCASSAGIGGTTYYEQYFGPGTRLTVT.

This clonotype was found a few times. The chain is built from TRBV28 and TRBJ1-5, with D unclear. CDR1 is MDHEN and CDR2 is SYDVKM in the germline V gene. Trimming left V 2 bases short and J 2 bases short, with 10 bases between. This CDR3 contains 15 residues. The CDR3 region is CASSLVGIGNQPQHF. DNA of the CDR3: TGTGCCAGCAGTTTAGTCGGAATCGGCAATCAGCCCCAGCATTTT.

This clonotype was detected only a few times. V is TRBV15 and J is TRBJ2-3; D unresolved. Trimming stripped 0 bases from V and 7 bases from J, with 8 bases between. CDR1 is LNHNV and CDR2 is YYDKDF in the germline V gene (reference sequence). This CDR3 spans 13 amino acids. CDR3: CATSRDPDHTQYF. The DNA of the CDR3 is TGTGCCACCAGCAGAGATCCTGACCATACGCAGTATTTT.

This chain joins TRBV6-1 and TRBJ1-2; 8 nucleotides line up with TRBD1. The germline V gene has CDR1 MNHNS and CDR2 SASEGT. Trimming at V came to 6 bases and at J to 4 bases, leaving 4 bases not matched to a gene. This CDR3 has 13 residues. This CDR3 reads CASSRDRIYGYTF. The CDR3 DNA is TGTGCCAGCAGCCGGGACAGGATCTATGGCTACACCTTC.

This rearrangement joins TRBV20-1 to TRBJ2-3; D remains unclear. This CDR3 has 11 residues. V was cut by 7 bases and J by 2 bases, with 7 bases left in between. The germline V gene has CDR1 DFQATT and CDR2 SNEGSKA (reference sequence). CDR3 protein: CSGENTDTQYF. The CDR3, as DNA: TGCAGTGGGGAAAACACAGATACGCAGTATTTT.

This clonotype showed up just a few times. The rearrangement joins TRBV20-1 to TRBJ1-1; D uncertain. CDR1 is DFQATT and CDR2 is SNEGSKA in the germline V gene (reference sequence). The V end was cut by 0 bases, the J end by 7 bases, with 15 bases between. The CDR3 is 14 amino acids. This CDR3 reads CSARDQRVPREAFF. The CDR3 DNA is TGCAGTGCTAGAGATCAAAGGGTTCCCCGTGAAGCTTTCTTT.

This clonotype has a handful of counts. The J gene is TRBJ2-1, the V gene TRBV6-6; tentatively, D is TRBD2 (5 bases). Trimming took 7 bases from V and 4 from J, leaving 8 bases between them. The CDR3 is 12 amino acids. Germline CDR1 reads MNHNY; CDR2 reads SVGAGI (reference sequence). CDR3 amino acids: CASKLVYNEQFF. CDR3 DNA: TGTGCCAGCAAACTAGTATACAATGAGCAGTTCTTC.

This clonotype was detected a few times. The rearrangement links TRBV6-5 to TRBJ1-2, with a tentative D call TRBD1 (5 bases). V lost 7 bases, J lost 8 bases, and 17 bases lay in between. The length of the CDR3 is 13 residues. From germline, CDR1 is MNHEY and CDR2 SVGAGI. CDR3 region: CASNHGTAEGYTF. The CDR3 region has the DNA TGTGCCAGCAACCACGGGACGGCGGAAGGCTACACCTTC.

This clonotype was counted a few times. The chain couples TRBV28 to TRBJ1-6, with 9 bases aligning to TRBD1. Germline V gene sequence: CDR1 MDHEN, CDR2 SYDVKM. This CDR3 spans 16 amino acids. The V segment lost 6 bases and the J segment 1 base; nucleotides outside the gene matches: 4. This CDR3 reads CASSLQGASYNSPLHF. For the CDR3, the DNA is TGTGCCAGCAGCTTACAGGGGGCATCCTATAATTCACCCCTCCACTTT.

The CDR3 DNA is TGTGCCAGCAGAGCGAACAGGGATAATTCACCCCTCCACTTT. This encodes CASRANRDNSPLHF. The chain couples TRBV7-9 to TRBJ1-6, with a possible D match to TRBD1 (6 bases). Trimming pared 6 bases from V and 5 bases from J, leaving 11 bases between. CDR3 length: 14 amino acids. Germline CDR1 SEHNR, CDR2 FQNEAQ (reference sequence). The variable domain in full, with the rest retrieved from reference TRBV7-9 and TRBJ1-6, is DTGVSQNPRHKITKRGQNVTFRCDPISEHNRLYWYRQTLGQGPEFLTYFQNEAQLEKSRLLSDRFSAERPKGSFSTLEIQRTEQGDSAMYLCASRANRDNSPLHFGNGTRLTVT.

At least ten counts were recorded for this clonotype. This chain uses TRBV28 with TRBJ2-1, with D possibly matching TRBD1 (5 bases). This CDR3 is built from 13 residues. The germline CDR1 and CDR2 sequences are MDHEN and SYDVKM. V shed 6 bases and J shed 5 bases, with 11 bases lying between them. The CDR3 nucleotides read TGTGCCAGCAGCCTTGACAGAGACAATGAGCAGTTCTTC. It codes for CASSLDRDNEQFF.

V and J are TRBV5-4 and TRBJ2-3; D remains ambiguous. The V end was cut by 5 bases, the J end by 7 bases, with 8 bases between. The CDR3 runs to 11 residues. Germline V gene lookup returns CDR1 SGHNT and CDR2 YYREEE (reference sequence). This CDR3 is CASSKSYTQYF. In DNA, the CDR3 is TGTGCCAGCAGTAAGAGCTATACGCAGTATTTT.

The chain is built from TRBV20-1 and TRBJ1-5, with D maybe TRBD1 (5 bases). The V gene lost 6 bases and the J gene lost 3 bases, with 18 bases spanning the gap. Germline lookup yields CDR1 DFQATT and CDR2 SNEGSKA (reference sequence). The CDR3 consists of 15 residues. The CDR3 loop is CSAPLARQTNQPQHF. The DNA for the CDR3 is TGCAGTGCGCCGCTCGCTAGACAGACCAATCAGCCCCAGCATTTT.